These 17 T cell receptor beta chains were sequenced from one sample in a study of blood T cell repertoires in COVID-19. Profiled with immunoSEQ multiplex PCR; TCRdb holds only in-frame clones, not every one. In the table there are about 110,000 clones, approximately 88% of which are singletons. Sequencing was done on a sample of peripheral blood. Receptors were obtained from a human donor in a cohort sampled during active COVID-19.

This clone has only one observation. V and J are TRBV11-2 and TRBJ1-1, with D possibly TRBD1 on 6 matching bases. The germline V gene encodes CDR1 SGHAT and CDR2 FQNNGV. Between the trimmed V and J ends, which lost 5 bases and 6 bases, there was a span of 16 bases. CDR3 size: 14 residues. CDR3 region: CASSLFQGNPEAFF. The CDR3 bases are TGTGCCAGCAGCCTTTTTCAGGGGAATCCTGAAGCTTTCTTT.

This sequence joins TRBV10-3 and TRBJ2-5; TRBD2 agrees at 14 bases. Germline trimming cut 5 bases from V and 5 bases from J; bases unmatched to any gene: 4. Germline CDR1 and CDR2: ENHRY and SYGVKD. The CDR3 contains 15 residues. Here the CDR3 DNA reads TGTGCCATCAGTCCGGGACTAGCGGGAGTTGAGACCCAGTACTTC. Translation: CAISPGLAGVETQYF.

This sequence joins TRBV5-1 and TRBJ1-1, with 12 bases lining up with TRBD1. After removal of 1 base from V and 5 bases from J, the junction contained 12 bases not matched to a gene. Germline assignment: CDR1 SGHRS and CDR2 YFSETQ. The CDR3 runs to 18 residues. CDR3 protein: CASSLRGTGGGTGTEAFF. The DNA of the CDR3 is TGCGCCAGCAGCTTGAGAGGGACAGGGGGCGGGACTGGGACTGAAGCTTTCTTT. Variable domain in full (rest from reference TRBV5-1 and TRBJ1-1): KAGVTQTPRYLIKTRGQQVTLSCSPISGHRSVSWYQQTPGQGLQFLFEYFSETQRNKGNFPGRFSGRQFSNSRSEMNVSTLELGDSALYLCASSLRGTGGGTGTEAFFGQGTRLTVV.

There are a few counts of this clone. The chain is built from TRBV25-1 and TRBJ2-2; 10 nucleotides agree with TRBD2. V dropped 6 bases and J dropped 4; count of bases not matched to a gene: 5. CDR1 MGHDK and CDR2 SYGVNS come from the germline V gene. This CDR3 has 15 residues. The CDR3 loop is CASSPASGGTGELFF. The CDR3, as DNA: TGTGCCAGCAGCCCGGCTAGCGGGGGCACCGGGGAGCTGTTTTTT.

The V call is TRBV19, the J call TRBJ2-7; D remains ambiguous. The CDR3 extends over 13 amino acids. V was trimmed by 2 bases and J by 6 bases, leaving 11 bases between them. Germline CDR1 LNHDA, CDR2 SQIVND (reference sequence). The CDR3 DNA reads TGTGCCAGTAGTATATCCAGGTCGGCCGAGCAGTACTTC. This sequence encodes CASSISRSAEQYF.

The chain combines TRBV2 with TRBJ2-1; TRBD2 matches at 10 bases. Germline values: CDR1 SNHLY, CDR2 FYNNEI. With V trimmed by 8 bases and J by 5 bases, 6 bases remained unmatched. This CDR3 comprises 14 residues. The CDR3 loop is CASRRLAGDNEQFF. CDR3 in DNA: TGTGCCAGCCGTAGGCTAGCGGGAGACAATGAGCAGTTCTTC.

This clone was seen just once. V is TRBV6-4 and J is TRBJ2-3; the match to TRBD2 covers 14 bases. The length of the CDR3 is 16 residues. In germline, CDR1 is MRHNA, CDR2 SNTAGT. After removal of 6 bases from V and 6 bases from J, the junction contained 8 bases not matched to a gene. The CDR3 DNA reads TGTGCCAGCAGAATAAGACTAGCGGGAGGGGGTGATACGCAGTATTTT. Translation gives CASRIRLAGGGDTQYF.

CDR3 protein: CASSRLGYEQYF. In DNA form, the CDR3 reads TGTGCCAGCAGTCGACTAGGCTACGAGCAGTACTTC. The rearrangement links TRBV3-1 (or the pseudogene TRBV3-2) to TRBJ2-7; tentatively, D is TRBD2 (6 bases). V was clipped by 6 bases and J by 3 bases, with 9 bases between them. The germline V gene encodes CDR1 LGHDT and CDR2 YNNKEL (reference sequence). This CDR3 region has 12 residues.

This clone occurred once. The chain carries TRBV4-1 and TRBJ2-2; D is ambiguous. Trimming stripped 1 base from V and 7 bases from J, with 7 bases between. Germline V lookup: CDR1 MGHRA, CDR2 YSYEKL. The CDR3 has 13 amino acids. The CDR3 nucleotides read TGCGCCAGCAGCCAAGGTAGCCGCGGGGAGCTGTTTTTT. Its translation: CASSQGSRGELFF.

The chain uses TRBV7-3 and TRBJ2-1; maybe TRBD2 (6 bases). V lost 4 bases, J lost 10 bases, and 20 bases lay in between. The CDR3 runs to 15 residues. Germline CDR1 is SGHTA and CDR2 is FQGTGA. The CDR3 DNA follows: TGTGCCAGCAGCTCCCGCCCCTACCCTAGCGACGAGCAGTTCTTC. It codes for CASSSRPYPSDEQFF.

The count of this clone is one. This chain connects TRBV19 to TRBJ1-2, with 7 positions matching TRBD1. Germline V gene sequence: CDR1 LNHDA, CDR2 SQIVND (reference sequence). V was clipped by 4 bases and J by 3 bases; unmatched bases: 2. There are 13 residues in the CDR3. The CDR3 region has the DNA TGTGCCAGTAGTACAGACAGGGACTATGGCTACACCTTC. Residues: CASSTDRDYGYTF.

The rearrangement links TRBV6-6 to TRBJ1-4; possible D gene TRBD1, 6 bases. Trimming left V 5 bases short and J 8 bases short, with 15 bases between. Germline lookup yields CDR1 MNHNY and CDR2 SVGAGI (reference sequence). CDR3 length: 14 amino acids. CDR3 protein: CASSESGTTEKLFF. CDR3 sequence (DNA): TGTGCCAGCAGTGAGTCCGGGACAACCGAAAAACTGTTTTTT.

V is TRBV7-6 and J is TRBJ2-1; a possible D gene is TRBD2 (5 bases). The CDR3 contains 12 residues. Germline lookup yields CDR1 SGHVS and CDR2 FNYEAQ. V gave up 5 bases and J gave up 12 bases, with 14 bases separating them. As DNA, the CDR3 is TGTGCCAGCAGCCCCTTTCGTCGGGGGCAGTTCTTC. Protein: CASSPFRRGQFF.

V gene TRBV27 combines with J gene TRBJ1-5; D not certain. CDR3 length: 17 amino acids. Germline V gene sequence: CDR1 MNHEY, CDR2 SMNVEV (reference sequence). The V end lost 5 bases, the J end lost 6 bases, and 23 bases lay between the germline ends. Here the CDR3 reads CASSPIGRREASQPQHF. The DNA of the CDR3 is TGTGCCAGCAGTCCTATAGGCCGGCGCGAGGCGAGTCAGCCCCAGCATTTT.

V usage is TRBV12-3 or TRBV12-4 and J usage is TRBJ1-1, with 7 bases lining up with TRBD1. This CDR3 is 13 amino acids long. V shed 1 base and J 7 bases; nucleotides not matched to a gene: 3. CDR3 nucleotides: TGTGCCAGCAGTTTAGGGACAGGCGTTGAAGCTTTCTTT. This encodes CASSLGTGVEAFF.

The rearrangement uses TRBV19 and TRBJ1-2; TRBD1 matches at 7 bases. V lost 2 bases and J lost 8; bases outside the gene matches: 8. The CDR3 contains 14 residues. Germline assignment: CDR1 LNHDA and CDR2 SQIVND (reference sequence). The CDR3 DNA sequence: TGTGCCAGTAGTATATGGGGAACAGGGGAAGGCTACACCTTC. This sequence encodes CASSIWGTGEGYTF.

The count of this clone is one. This chain connects TRBV11-1 to TRBJ1-5, with 10 bases aligning to TRBD1. Trimming at V came to 5 bases and at J to 7 bases, leaving 8 bases not matched to a gene. This CDR3 region has 15 residues. Per germline, CDR1 SGHAT and CDR2 FQDESV (reference sequence). This chain's CDR3 is CASSMGQGQGQPQHF. CDR3 in DNA: TGTGCCAGCAGCATGGGACAGGGGCAAGGGCAGCCCCAGCATTTT.